This TCR beta chain appears in the sequencing data of a study of shared clonotypes between healthy human individuals. Study-wide context: Per donor, three plates held CD4 naive cells, three held CD4 memory, two held CD8 naive and one held CD8 memory.

Germline loops: CDR1 SGHDT, CDR2 YYEEEE. There are 16 residues in the CDR3. V dropped 4 bases and J dropped 7 bases, with 18 bases sitting between them. Adult Caucasians living in Nashville, Tennessee made up all of the donors. Clones were read by immunoSEQ multiplex PCR, and TCRdb kept only the in-frame ones, dropping some. The sample lists about a million clones; about 75% were seen once. The clonotype comes from a man younger than 35 in good health. The chain combines TRBV5-6 with TRBJ1-6; D is unclear. The sample comprised memory CD4+ T cells sorted from blood. Subset given: CD45RA-negative fraction. Here the CDR3 DNA reads TGTGCCAGCAGCCCACTGTCGGTCAGTCTGAATTCACCCCTCCACTTT. Amino acid sequence: CASSPLSVSLNSPLHF.